The 4 T cell receptor beta chains below come from one sample, sequenced in a study of blood T cell repertoires in COVID-19. Sequenced by immunoSEQ multiplex PCR; TCRdb stores in-frame clones only, minus some. The sample lists roughly 90,000 clones, 70% to 90% occurring once. Sequencing was done on a sample of peripheral blood. Receptors were obtained from a man aged 40-49 years with acute or convalescent COVID-19.

The chain recombines TRBV12-5 with TRBJ1-3; tentative D call: TRBD1 (5 bases). CDR3 size: 15 residues. The V end was cut by 1 base, the J end by 5 bases, with 12 bases between. Germline V CDR1 and CDR2: LGHNT, FRNRAP. The CDR3 here is CASGLGQLTRNTIYF. In nucleotides, the CDR3 is TGTGCTAGTGGTTTGGGACAGTTAACGAGAAACACCATATATTTT.

The CDR3 nucleotides read TGCGCCAGCAGCCAAGAGGAACAGGGTATCCGGGGCTACACCTTC. Protein: CASSQEEQGIRGYTF. V usage is TRBV4-3 and J usage is TRBJ1-2, with TRBD1 as a possible D gene (6 bases). Trimming cost V 0 bases and J 8 bases, with 16 bases left between them. The CDR3 is made up of 15 amino acids. The V gene's germline CDR1 is LGHNA and CDR2 YSLEER.

The genes are TRBV9 and TRBJ2-5; TRBD2 agrees at 8 bases. Germline V gene data show CDR1 as SGDLS and CDR2 as YYNGEE. This CDR3 comprises 14 residues. The junction had 4 bases not matched to a gene; V was cut back by 2 bases and J by 4 bases. This CDR3 is CASSVSGSGETQYF. CDR3 sequence (DNA): TGTGCCAGCAGCGTCAGCGGGAGCGGAGAGACCCAGTACTTC.

V and J are TRBV3-1 (or the pseudogene TRBV3-2) and TRBJ2-4; 7 bases match TRBD2. The CDR3 runs to 18 residues. J lost 1 base, V lost 3 bases, and 12 bases had no gene match. The germline gives CDR1 LGHDT, CDR2 YNNKEL (reference sequence). The CDR3 region is CASSHGPGGDRAKNIQYF. The CDR3 DNA is TGTGCCAGCAGCCACGGCCCTGGGGGGGATCGCGCCAAAAACATTCAGTACTTC.